The 4 T cell receptor beta chains presented below share a single source sample, sequenced in a study of shared clonotypes between healthy human individuals. Using immunoSEQ multiplex PCR, the repertoire was profiled, and TCRdb retains in-frame clones only, with some absent. In the table there are under 2,500,000 clones, nearly 97% of which are singletons. Sequenced input: naive CD4+ T cells sorted from blood. Indicated subset: CD45RA+ positively selected. These receptors were obtained from a man in his late teens or twenties in good health.

A remark on this clone: The same CDR3 also results from other DNA sequences found in this sample. The CDR3 sequence is CASSLGTAGNTIYF. The CDR3 DNA reads TGCGCCAGCAGCTTGGGGACAGCCGGAAACACCATATATTTT. The chain is built from TRBV5-1 and TRBJ1-3; perhaps TRBD1 as D (6 bases). The CDR3 is 14 amino acids. Germline V gene data show CDR1 as SGHRS and CDR2 as YFSETQ. V lost 0 bases and J lost 4, with 8 bases in between.

The V call is TRBV11-2, the J call TRBJ1-1; D unclear. The ends were cut back, 1 base at V and 1 base at J, with 7 bases in the middle. The germline V gene has CDR1 SGHAT and CDR2 FQNNGV. This CDR3 has 14 amino acids. The CDR3 DNA follows: TGTGCCAGCAGCTTAGGGAATCCGAACACTGAAGCTTTCTTT. This encodes CASSLGNPNTEAFF.

This clone was counted a single time. J is TRBJ2-7 and V is TRBV5-1, with D unresolved. This CDR3 region has 14 residues. V shed 4 bases and J shed 2 bases, with 13 bases lying between them. From germline, CDR1 is SGHRS and CDR2 YFSETQ. CDR3 in amino acids: CASSPTPGAYEQYF. DNA of the CDR3: TGCGCCAGCAGCCCCACACCTGGGGCCTACGAGCAGTACTTC.

The gene calls are TRBV7-9 and TRBJ1-2, with 7 bases fitting TRBD1. The length of the CDR3 is 14 residues. The V gene end was trimmed by 3 bases and the J gene end by 2 bases; junction bases not matched to a gene: 3. Per the germline V gene, CDR1 is SEHNR and CDR2 is FQNEAQ (reference sequence). CDR3 bases: TGTGCCAGCAGCTTCGGGACAGCAAACTATGGCTACACCTTC. Amino acids: CASSFGTANYGYTF.